This passage covers 8 T cell receptor beta chains from one sample sequenced in a study of shared clonotypes between healthy human individuals. Only in-frame clones appear in the TCRdb table, and some are missing; sequencing was by immunoSEQ multiplex PCR. The sample yields over a million clones, around 97% seen once. Sequenced: naive CD4+ T cells sorted from blood. The subset here: CD45RA+ positively selected. The origin of the receptors is a man younger than 40 in good health.

V is TRBV28 and J is TRBJ2-5; 7 nucleotides match TRBD1. V lost 6 bases to trimming and J lost 4 bases; unmatched junction nucleotides: 11. The length of the CDR3 is 15 residues. The V gene's germline CDR1 is MDHEN and CDR2 SYDVKM. The CDR3 region has the DNA TGTGCCAGCAGCCAGCCCGGGACAGTACGAGAGACCCAGTACTTC. Its translation: CASSQPGTVRETQYF.

The chain has TRBV27 and TRBJ1-3; D perhaps matches TRBD1 (5 bases). Trimming removed 6 bases from V and 2 bases from J, with 11 bases in between. Germline CDR1 is MNHEY and CDR2 is SMNVEV (reference sequence). The CDR3 sequence is 14 residues long. In DNA, the CDR3 is TGTGCCAGCAGCTTAGGGGAACCTGGAAACACCATATATTTT. This codes for CASSLGEPGNTIYF.

The chain employs TRBV5-1 and TRBJ2-7; 9 positions match TRBD1. Trimming at V came to 3 bases and at J to 1 base, leaving 5 bases not matched to a gene. The germline CDR1 and CDR2 sequences are SGHRS and YFSETQ. The CDR3 totals 15 residues. The CDR3 DNA is TGCGCCAGCAGCTCTTCCGGGACAGGGTCCTACGAGCAGTACTTC. It encodes CASSSSGTGSYEQYF.

The gene calls are TRBV2 and TRBJ2-7; maybe TRBD1 (6 bases). The CDR3 is 15 residues long. CDR1 and CDR2 from the germline V gene are SNHLY and FYNNEI. V lost 7 bases and J lost 2, with 18 bases in between. CDR3 region: CASKTSPDRAYEQYF. The CDR3, as DNA: TGTGCCAGCAAAACTTCCCCGGACAGAGCCTACGAGCAGTACTTC.

This sequence joins TRBV10-3 and TRBJ1-1; D gene uncertain. Germline V gene data show CDR1 as ENHRY and CDR2 as SYGVKD. This CDR3 is built from 19 residues. V gave up 10 bases and J gave up 0 bases, with 30 bases separating them. CDR3 in DNA: TGTGCCACCCTATCCCCGTATAATAGTAAGGCGGGAATGAACACTGAAGCTTTCTTT. Translating gives CATLSPYNSKAGMNTEAFF.

V is TRBV7-8 and J is TRBJ2-1; 9 nucleotides line up with TRBD2. The trim removed 4 bases at V and 4 bases at J, leaving 5 bases unmatched. This CDR3 comprises 15 residues. Germline V lookup: CDR1 SGHVS, CDR2 FQNEAQ. Written as DNA, the CDR3 is TGTGCCAGCAGCTCCGGACTAGCGCTATACAATGAGCAGTTCTTC. It is translated as CASSSGLALYNEQFF.

V usage is TRBV6-5 and J usage is TRBJ1-4, with D perhaps TRBD1 (6 bases). The V end was cut by 4 bases, the J end by 5 bases, with 14 bases between. The CDR3 is 15 residues long. Germline loops: CDR1 MNHEY, CDR2 SVGAGI. CDR3 in DNA: TGTGCCAGCAGTTCAATGACAGGACGCAATGAAAAACTGTTTTTT. It yields the protein CASSSMTGRNEKLFF.

This clone was observed a single time. The chain uses TRBV19 and TRBJ1-1; no reliable D call. This CDR3 spans 15 amino acids. The V end lost 7 bases, the J end lost 1 base, and 16 bases lay between the germline ends. Germline V lookup: CDR1 LNHDA, CDR2 SQIVND (reference sequence). CDR3 region: CASTEEGFRNTEAFF. CDR3 sequence (DNA): TGTGCCAGTACCGAGGAGGGTTTCAGGAACACTGAAGCTTTCTTT.